Listed below are T cell receptor beta chains from one sample, sequenced in a study of blood T cell repertoires in COVID-19. Only in-frame clones appear in the TCRdb table, and some are missing; sequencing was by immunoSEQ multiplex PCR. The table has under 300,000 clones, 70% to 90% seen once. Sequencing was carried out using peripheral blood. These receptors were collected from a woman between 70 and 85 years old with acute or convalescent COVID-19. Each CDR3 is given with its conserved first and last residue. D genes are given only for firm matches. Not every row has a clone size; where given, it reads once, few, many or a size class.

J gene: TRBJ1-5; clone size: NA; V gene: TRBV3-1/TRBV3-2; D gene: NA; CDR3 DNA: TGTGCCAGCAGCCAGGCCCCTTCGGGGCCCCAGCATTTT; CDR3 protein: CASSQAPSGPQHF
J gene: TRBJ2-5; clone size: NA; V gene: TRBV11-3; D gene: NA; CDR3 DNA: TGTGCCATCCGCCGCGGGATGTACCAAGAGACCCAGTACTTC; CDR3 protein: CAIRRGMYQETQYF
J gene: TRBJ2-2; clone size: NA; V gene: TRBV7-2; D gene: NA; CDR3 DNA: TGTGCCAGCAGCTTAGACGCGGCCGGGGAGCTGTTTTTT; CDR3 protein: CASSLDAAGELFF
J gene: TRBJ1-2; clone size: NA; V gene: TRBV5-1; D gene: NA; CDR3 DNA: TGCGCCAGCAGCCCTGAAGGGGATACCCATGGCTACACCTTC; CDR3 protein: CASSPEGDTHGYTF
J gene: TRBJ1-1; clone size: NA; V gene: TRBV27; D gene: NA; CDR3 DNA: TGTGCCAGCAGCATGTCAGTTTTGGAGGCTGCTTTCTTT; CDR3 protein: CASSMSVLEAAFF
J gene: TRBJ2-1; clone size: NA; V gene: TRBV7-2; D gene: NA; CDR3 DNA: TGTGCCAGCAGCTTAGCGCTCCAGGCAGGGCTGAGTTCTGAGCAGTTCTTC; CDR3 protein: CASSLALQAGLSSEQFF
J gene: TRBJ2-1; clone size: NA; V gene: TRBV30; D gene: NA; CDR3 DNA: TGTGCCTCCAGGGGTTACAATGAGCAGTTCTTC; CDR3 protein: CASRGYNEQFF
J gene: TRBJ1-2; clone size: NA; V gene: TRBV19; D gene: NA; CDR3 DNA: TGTGCCAGTAGTATATCGGCAAGGGGCTATGGCTACACCTTC; CDR3 protein: CASSISARGYGYTF
J gene: TRBJ2-2; clone size: NA; V gene: TRBV7-3; D gene: NA; CDR3 DNA: TGTGCCAGCAGCTTAATGGGGCGGGGGAACACCGGGGAGCTGTTTTTT; CDR3 protein: CASSLMGRGNTGELFF
J gene: TRBJ2-7; clone size: NA; V gene: TRBV27; D gene: NA; CDR3 DNA: TGTGCCAGCAGGGCCGCGGGACCTGGCACCTACGAGCAGTACTTC; CDR3 protein: CASRAAGPGTYEQYF
J gene: TRBJ2-3; clone size: NA; V gene: TRBV2; D gene: TRBD2; CDR3 DNA: TGTGCCAGCAGAGTAGCGGGGGCCACAGATACGCAGTATTTT; CDR3 protein: CASRVAGATDTQYF
J gene: TRBJ2-4; clone size: NA; V gene: TRBV6-6; D gene: NA; CDR3 DNA: TGTGCCAGCAGTCCGTGGGGGGACATTCAGTACTTC; CDR3 protein: CASSPWGDIQYF
J gene: TRBJ2-4; clone size: NA; V gene: TRBV25-1; D gene: TRBD1; CDR3 DNA: TGTGCCAGCAGCCATACAGGGGCGACCTCAAACATTCAGTACTTC; CDR3 protein: CASSHTGATSNIQYF
J gene: TRBJ2-1; clone size: NA; V gene: TRBV3-1/TRBV3-2; D gene: TRBD2; CDR3 DNA: TGTGCCAGCAGCCAAGAGGTACTAGCGGCGGGCAATGAGCAGTTCTTC; CDR3 protein: CASSQEVLAAGNEQFF
J gene: TRBJ2-2; clone size: NA; V gene: TRBV7-9; D gene: NA; CDR3 DNA: TGTGCCAGCAGCGTACACAGGACCGGGGAGCTGTTTTTT; CDR3 protein: CASSVHRTGELFF
J gene: TRBJ1-1; clone size: NA; V gene: TRBV28; D gene: NA; CDR3 DNA: TGTGCCAGCAGTGCTATTTCCCGGGAAGAAGCTTTCTTT; CDR3 protein: CASSAISREEAFF
J gene: TRBJ1-1; clone size: NA; V gene: TRBV7-6; D gene: NA; CDR3 DNA: TGTGCCAGCAGCCCCAGACCCCCGTTCCAGGGCACTGAAGCTTTCTTT; CDR3 protein: CASSPRPPFQGTEAFF
J gene: TRBJ1-2; clone size: NA; V gene: TRBV6-5; D gene: TRBD1; CDR3 DNA: TGTGCCAGCAGTTACACCGGGACAGGGGCTCACTATGGCTACACCTTC; CDR3 protein: CASSYTGTGAHYGYTF
J gene: TRBJ1-2; clone size: NA; V gene: TRBV6-6; D gene: TRBD1; CDR3 DNA: TGTGCCAGCAGTGGGACAGCAGTTAACTATGGCTACACCTTC; CDR3 protein: CASSGTAVNYGYTF
J gene: TRBJ2-5; clone size: NA; V gene: TRBV7-3; D gene: NA; CDR3 DNA: TGTGCCAGCAGCTTAAACGCAGGGGTGCAAGAGACCCAGTACTTC; CDR3 protein: CASSLNAGVQETQYF
J gene: TRBJ2-7; clone size: NA; V gene: TRBV9; D gene: TRBD1; CDR3 DNA: TGTGCCAGCAGCGTAGATGCCGGGACAGGGATCTACGAGCAGTACTTC; CDR3 protein: CASSVDAGTGIYEQYF
J gene: TRBJ1-1; clone size: NA; V gene: TRBV25-1; D gene: NA; CDR3 DNA: TGTGCCAGCAGTGAATCGATGACATCCAACGACATCACTGAAGCTTTCTTT; CDR3 protein: CASSESMTSNDITEAFF
J gene: TRBJ2-7; clone size: NA; V gene: TRBV5-6; D gene: NA; CDR3 DNA: TGTGCCAGCAACAGGGCATCTACCTACGAGCAGTACTTC; CDR3 protein: CASNRASTYEQYF
J gene: TRBJ2-3; clone size: NA; V gene: TRBV14; D gene: TRBD2; CDR3 DNA: TGTGCCAGCAGCCGTGGGGGGGTTGATACGCAGTATTTT; CDR3 protein: CASSRGGVDTQYF
J gene: TRBJ1-2; clone size: NA; V gene: TRBV29-1; D gene: NA; CDR3 DNA: TGCAGCGTTGAATCGGCGGCCTTCGGGGGTGGCTACACCTTC; CDR3 protein: CSVESAAFGGGYTF
J gene: TRBJ1-1; clone size: NA; V gene: TRBV4-1; D gene: NA; CDR3 DNA: TGCGCCAGCAGCCATCGGGGGGGGCGGCCCAACACTGAAGCTTTCTTT; CDR3 protein: CASSHRGGRPNTEAFF
J gene: TRBJ2-3; clone size: NA; V gene: TRBV9; D gene: NA; CDR3 DNA: TGTGCCAGCAGCGTAGTAAGCCGGGGGAGCACAGATACGCAGTATTTT; CDR3 protein: CASSVVSRGSTDTQYF
J gene: TRBJ1-2; clone size: NA; V gene: TRBV6-5; D gene: NA; CDR3 DNA: TGTGCCACCGGAGACAGGAGCTATGGCTACACCTTC; CDR3 protein: CATGDRSYGYTF
J gene: TRBJ1-6; clone size: NA; V gene: TRBV3-1/TRBV3-2; D gene: NA; CDR3 DNA: TGTGCCAGCAGCGCTAGGAATTCACCCCTCCACTTT; CDR3 protein: CASSARNSPLHF
J gene: TRBJ2-1; clone size: NA; V gene: TRBV6-5; D gene: TRBD1; CDR3 DNA: TGTGCCAGCAAGTATAGGACAGGGAACAATGAGCAGTTCTTC; CDR3 protein: CASKYRTGNNEQFF
J gene: TRBJ2-1; clone size: NA; V gene: TRBV11-2; D gene: TRBD2; CDR3 DNA: TGTGCCAGCAGCTTAGTGACGGGGGGGCTATACAATGAGCAGTTCTTC; CDR3 protein: CASSLVTGGLYNEQFF
J gene: TRBJ1-5; clone size: NA; V gene: TRBV29-1; D gene: TRBD1; CDR3 DNA: TGCAGCGTTCCCGGGACAGCTGGCCGGGATCAGCCCCAGCATTTT; CDR3 protein: CSVPGTAGRDQPQHF
J gene: TRBJ2-1; clone size: NA; V gene: TRBV29-1; D gene: NA; CDR3 DNA: TGCAGCGTTGCCCGGTCCGCCTACAATGAGCAGTTCTTC; CDR3 protein: CSVARSAYNEQFF
J gene: TRBJ1-2; clone size: NA; V gene: TRBV4-1; D gene: NA; CDR3 DNA: TGCGCCAGCAGCCGAACAGGTGCTAACTATGGCTACACCTTC; CDR3 protein: CASSRTGANYGYTF
J gene: TRBJ1-2; clone size: NA; V gene: TRBV11-2; D gene: TRBD1; CDR3 DNA: TGTGCCAGCAGCGAGCCCATGACAGGGTACTATGGCTACACCTTC; CDR3 protein: CASSEPMTGYYGYTF
J gene: TRBJ1-2; clone size: once; V gene: TRBV7-9; D gene: NA; CDR3 DNA: TGTGCCAGCAGCACGGGAGCTATGAGCTACACCTTC; CDR3 protein: CASSTGAMSYTF
J gene: TRBJ2-3; clone size: NA; V gene: TRBV5-1; D gene: TRBD2; CDR3 DNA: TGCGCCAGCAGCTCCCGATCCCCAGGGGCTAGCGGGGGCACAGATACGCAGTATTTT; CDR3 protein: CASSSRSPGASGGTDTQYF
J gene: TRBJ1-3; clone size: NA; V gene: TRBV5-1; D gene: NA; CDR3 DNA: TGCGCCAGCAGCTTGGGTCCCCTCAGCTCTGGAAACACCATATATTTT; CDR3 protein: CASSLGPLSSGNTIYF
J gene: TRBJ2-4; clone size: NA; V gene: TRBV7-3; D gene: TRBD1; CDR3 DNA: TGTGCCAGCAGTTTATTGACAGGGTGGGAAAACATTCAGTACTTC; CDR3 protein: CASSLLTGWENIQYF
J gene: TRBJ1-2; clone size: NA; V gene: TRBV20-1; D gene: TRBD1; CDR3 DNA: TGCAGTGCTAGTCAGGGACAGCAGGGAGGTTACACCTTC; CDR3 protein: CSASQGQQGGYTF
J gene: TRBJ1-1; clone size: NA; V gene: TRBV30; D gene: NA; CDR3 DNA: TGTGCCTGGACCCTAATGGGAGGGGGTGAAGCTTTCTTT; CDR3 protein: CAWTLMGGGEAFF
J gene: TRBJ1-2; clone size: NA; V gene: TRBV11-2; D gene: NA; CDR3 DNA: TGTGCCAGCAGCTTAGAAGGGGTGTCTGGCTACACCTTC; CDR3 protein: CASSLEGVSGYTF
J gene: TRBJ1-3; clone size: once; V gene: TRBV6-5; D gene: TRBD1; CDR3 DNA: TGTGCCAGCGGCAGGGGGAAGCTCTCTGGAAACACCATATATTTT; CDR3 protein: CASGRGKLSGNTIYF
J gene: TRBJ1-1; clone size: once; V gene: TRBV18; D gene: TRBD1; CDR3 DNA: TGTGCCAGCTTACAGGGGGAAACTGAAGCTTTCTTT; CDR3 protein: CASLQGETEAFF
J gene: TRBJ1-5; clone size: NA; V gene: TRBV6-6; D gene: NA; CDR3 DNA: TGTGCCAGCAGTCATAGCGTAGGCGTGGATCAGCCCCAGCATTTT; CDR3 protein: CASSHSVGVDQPQHF
J gene: TRBJ1-1; clone size: NA; V gene: TRBV5-1; D gene: NA; CDR3 DNA: TGCGCCAGCAGCATTTACCGGGGTTCGAACACTGAAGCTTTCTTT; CDR3 protein: CASSIYRGSNTEAFF
J gene: TRBJ1-1; clone size: NA; V gene: TRBV7-9; D gene: TRBD1; CDR3 DNA: TGTGCCAGCAGCTGGACAGGGAGCACTGAAGCTTTCTTT; CDR3 protein: CASSWTGSTEAFF
J gene: TRBJ2-2; clone size: once; V gene: TRBV18; D gene: TRBD1; CDR3 DNA: TGTGCCAGCTCACCCGCTTACTTACAGGGGCCCAACACCGGGGAGCTGTTTTTT; CDR3 protein: CASSPAYLQGPNTGELFF
J gene: TRBJ2-1; clone size: NA; V gene: TRBV5-4; D gene: NA; CDR3 DNA: TGTGCCAGCAGCTTCCAACAGGGTTCCTACAATGAGCAGTTCTTC; CDR3 protein: CASSFQQGSYNEQFF
J gene: TRBJ2-5; clone size: once; V gene: TRBV21-1; D gene: NA; CDR3 DNA: TGTGCCAGCAGCACTTCGTCCGGGACAGGAGAAGAGACCCAGTACTTC; CDR3 protein: CASSTSSGTGEETQYF